This note documents a single TCR beta chain sequence. The target antigen is unknown. Germline assignment: CDR1 LNHNV and CDR2 YYDKDF (reference sequence). The CDR3 consists of 14 residues. With 0 bases clipped from V and 8 bases from J, the junction kept 4 bases outside the gene matches. The data originate from a study of cytomegalovirus exposure and HLA in healthy donors. Study results and caveats: The dataset shows that most TCR sequences were rare, while some public TCRs occurred in many donors. A later analysis linked a missense variant in DCLRE1C to the trimming of TCR beta V and J genes. Association of roughly 18,000 TCR beta sequences with HLA alleles was found at 0.05 false discovery rate in a later analysis.

Vbeta (60) and Jbeta (13) primers were used in the PCR. Profiling relied on immunoSEQ multiplex PCR, and the TCRdb table lists in-frame clones only, not all of them. The data hold some 120,000 clones, with around 84% observed a single time. The receptor's source is a man younger than 35 in good health and CMV-seronegative. Sample: PBMCs. The V call is TRBV15, the J call TRBJ1-2; 9 bases agree with TRBD1. In DNA, the CDR3 is TGTGCCACCAGCAGAGATCGGACAGGGGAAGGCTACACCTTC. Translation gives CATSRDRTGEGYTF.